The 26 T cell receptor beta chains in this list originate from one sample, sequenced in a study of blood T cell repertoires in COVID-19 (dated by TCRdb to 2020 to 2021). The library came from the immunoSEQ multiplex PCR assay. The source is immuneACCESS, and TCRdb retained only in-frame sequences with V and J called. Part of the clones is not carried over; for the studies checked, unresolved V genes explain less than half of this, and the remainder is unexplained. This sample lists 390,000 or so clones; over 75% were detected once. The ten largest clones represent 0.9% to 1.1% of the sample. Sequencing was done on a sample of PBMCs or T cells enriched from blood (not recorded which). These receptors came from a man aged 18 to 30 who had recovered from COVID-19.

The chain is built from TRBV7-8 and TRBJ1-2; a possible D gene is TRBD1 (5 bases). The CDR3 covers 14 residues. V lost 5 bases and J 9 bases, leaving 19 bases between the germline ends. Germline V gene sequence: CDR1 SGHVS, CDR2 FQNEAQ. The CDR3 sequence is CASSLGAREGSYTF. The CDR3 DNA follows: TGTGCCAGCAGCCTCGGAGCCAGGGAAGGAAGCTACACCTTC.

This rearrangement joins TRBV19 to TRBJ1-4, with a tentative D call TRBD1 (6 bases). Trimming removed 3 bases from V and 0 bases from J, with 17 bases in between. CDR3 length: 18 residues. CDR1 and CDR2 from the germline V gene are LNHDA and SQIVND (reference sequence). The CDR3 coding sequence is TGTGCCAGTAGTATCTTCCTGGGACAATCGTCAACTAATGAAAAACTGTTTTTT. Translation: CASSIFLGQSSTNEKLFF.

The J gene is TRBJ2-7, the V gene TRBV4-3; 16 bases are a match to TRBD2. CDR1 and CDR2 (germline): LGHNA, YSLEER. The CDR3 sequence is 17 residues long. J was trimmed by 4 bases and V by 4 bases; bases with no gene match: 7. The CDR3 DNA reads TGCGCCAGCAGCCGGGGACTAGCGGGAGGGGTCCCGTACGAGCAGTACTTC. Its translation is CASSRGLAGGVPYEQYF.

The CDR3 DNA is TGTGCCAGCGGATACGCTGGGACAGGGGCGAGGGCACCCCTCCACTTT. It specifies CASGYAGTGARAPLHF. The chain is built from TRBV27 and TRBJ1-6, with 10 bases identical to TRBD1. Germline V lookup: CDR1 MNHEY, CDR2 SMNVEV (reference sequence). The CDR3 loop spans 16 amino acids. The ends lost 8 bases at V and 11 bases at J; junction bases unmatched: 15.

The J gene is TRBJ2-7, the V gene TRBV15; 8 bases agree with TRBD1. Unmatched junction bases numbered 5, after V lost 5 bases and J lost 2 bases. The germline V gene encodes CDR1 LNHNV and CDR2 YYDKDF (reference sequence). CDR3 length: 14 amino acids. The CDR3 region is CATSVRDRPYEQYF. In DNA form, the CDR3 reads TGTGCCACCAGCGTCAGGGACAGGCCCTACGAGCAGTACTTC.

V gene TRBV5-8 combines with J gene TRBJ1-3; the D is unclear. Trimming left V 2 bases short and J 0 bases short, with 9 bases between. The germline V gene encodes CDR1 SGHTS and CDR2 YDEGEE. The CDR3 loop spans 15 amino acids. The DNA for the CDR3 is TGTGCCAGCAGCTTCGAGACTTCCTCTGGAAACACCATATATTTT. Amino acid sequence: CASSFETSSGNTIYF.

The J gene is TRBJ1-5, the V gene TRBV30; D is unresolved. The CDR3 covers 14 residues. Germline assignment: CDR1 GTSNPN and CDR2 SVGIG (reference sequence). Trimming left V 6 bases short and J 5 bases short, with 17 bases between. The CDR3 DNA reads TGTGCCTGTTCCGACATTAATTGGGATCAGCCCCAGCATTTT. It encodes CACSDINWDQPQHF.

The V call is TRBV5-1, the J call TRBJ2-7; 7 positions agree with TRBD2. CDR1 SGHRS and CDR2 YFSETQ come from the germline V gene. Trimming took 5 bases from V and 6 from J; bases not matched to a gene: 11. The CDR3 covers 14 residues. CDR3 DNA: TGCGCCAGCAGGTTTGGGGAGGGTCGTGGCGAGCAGTACTTC. It translates to CASRFGEGRGEQYF.

The chain recombines TRBV4-3 with TRBJ2-1; 11 nucleotides line up with TRBD2. CDR3 length: 17 amino acids. Unmatched junction bases numbered 12, after V lost 3 bases and J lost 8 bases. Germline V gene sequence: CDR1 LGHNA, CDR2 YSLEER. The chain's CDR3 is CASSQTTSGMNRDEQFF. Written as DNA, the CDR3 is TGCGCCAGCAGCCAGACGACTAGCGGGATGAATAGGGATGAGCAGTTCTTC.

The chain carries TRBV5-4 and TRBJ1-1; D uncertain. The CDR3 covers 15 residues. Looked up from germline, CDR1 is SGHNT and CDR2 is YYREEE (reference sequence). V was pared by 5 bases and J by 5 bases, with 19 bases between. The CDR3 region is CASSSKRRGMTEAFF. In DNA, the CDR3 is TGTGCCAGCAGTTCAAAGAGGCGGGGAATGACTGAAGCTTTCTTT.

The V and J genes are TRBV21-1 and TRBJ1-4; the tabulated D call, TRBD1, remains unverified against the DNA. TRBV21-1 is assigned pseudogene status. The CDR3 runs 15 residues. CDR3 loop: CARWDRAATNEKLFF. CDR3 DNA: TGTGCCAGATGGGACAGGGCGGCAACTAATGAAAAACTGTTTTTT.

This chain joins TRBV7-2 and TRBJ2-2, with a weak D call TRBD2 (5 bases). CDR1 and CDR2 from the germline V gene are SGHTA and FQGNSA. CDR3 size: 15 residues. Trimming left V 6 bases short and J 5 bases short, with 16 bases between. The CDR3 loop reads CASRLQGPGTGELFF. The CDR3 DNA sequence: TGTGCCAGCAGGCTCCAAGGTCCGGGGACCGGGGAGCTGTTTTTT.

The rearrangement links TRBV5-1 to TRBJ2-7; TRBD1 matches at 7 bases. Per the germline V gene, CDR1 is SGHRS and CDR2 is YFSETQ. J was trimmed by 2 bases and V by 0 bases; bases with no gene match: 5. The CDR3 length is 15 residues. The DNA for the CDR3 is TGCGCCAGCAGCTTGGGTGGGACAGCCACCTACGAGCAGTACTTC. Translated: CASSLGGTATYEQYF.

The genes are TRBV7-6 and TRBJ1-3; 7 bases agree with TRBD1. Germline CDR1 reads SGHVS; CDR2 reads FNYEAQ. V lost 5 bases, J lost 4 bases, and 8 bases stayed unmatched. The CDR3 is made up of 15 amino acids. As DNA, the CDR3 is TGTGCCAGCAGCCCAGAACAGGGGCGCGGAAACACCATATATTTT. It specifies CASSPEQGRGNTIYF.

The chain combines TRBV5-1 with TRBJ2-5; TRBD1 is a possible D gene (6 bases). The CDR3 is 14 residues long. V lost 2 bases and J lost 4, with 12 bases in between. The V gene's germline CDR1 is SGHRS and CDR2 YFSETQ. CDR3 coding DNA: TGCGCCAGCAGCTTTACCCAGGGGAGAGAGACCCAGTACTTC. Residues: CASSFTQGRETQYF.

CDR3 DNA sequence: TGTGCCATCTGGAGGGTAAACTATGGCTACACCTTC. This gives the protein CAIWRVNYGYTF. The chain uses TRBV2 and TRBJ1-2; D ambiguous. Looked up from germline, CDR1 is SNHLY and CDR2 is FYNNEI. The CDR3 consists of 12 residues. V lost 10 bases and J 2 bases, leaving 11 bases between the germline ends.

The J gene is TRBJ2-1, the V gene TRBV28; tentatively, D is TRBD2 (6 bases). Germline lookup yields CDR1 MDHEN and CDR2 SYDVKM. V lost 2 bases to trimming and J lost 2 bases, with 13 bases between them. The CDR3 contains 16 residues. Written as DNA, the CDR3 is TGTGCCAGCAGTTTAGGGGGAAGCGGGCCCTACAATGAGCAGTTCTTC. It yields the protein CASSLGGSGPYNEQFF.

The rearrangement uses TRBV9 and TRBJ2-7; D might be TRBD1 (6 bases). The germline V gene encodes CDR1 SGDLS and CDR2 YYNGEE. This CDR3 comprises 13 residues. The ends were cut back, 7 bases at V and 0 bases at J, with 11 bases in the middle. CDR3 loop: CASARDISYEQYF. CDR3 nucleotides: TGTGCCAGCGCCCGGGACATCTCCTACGAGCAGTACTTC. The full variable domain, its missing parts supplied by reference TRBV9 and TRBJ2-7, is DSGVTQTPKHLITATGQRVTLRCSPRSGDLSVYWYQQSLDQGLQFLIQYYNGEERAKGNILERFSAQQFPDLHSELNLSSLELGDSALYFCASARDISYEQYFGPGTRLTVT.

Written as DNA, the CDR3 is TGCGCCAGCAGCCAAGAATGGCCTACCGGGGAGCTGTTTTTT. Its protein is CASSQEWPTGELFF. The rearrangement uses TRBV4-1 and TRBJ2-2; D uncertain. This CDR3 has 14 residues. The germline V gene has CDR1 MGHRA and CDR2 YSYEKL. The V and J ends lost 0 bases and 5 bases respectively, with 7 bases between them.

The V call is TRBV9, the J call TRBJ1-1; 8 bases are a match to TRBD1. Losses at the gene ends were 0 bases for V and 4 bases for J; bases not matched to a gene: 8. Looked up from germline, CDR1 is SGDLS and CDR2 is YYNGEE. The CDR3 runs to 16 residues. CDR3 sequence reads: CASSVEAGDRSTEAFF. In DNA, the CDR3 is TGTGCCAGCAGCGTAGAGGCTGGGGACAGGAGCACTGAAGCTTTCTTT.

V usage is TRBV6-5 and J usage is TRBJ1-4; D not resolved. V was cut by 5 bases and J by 7 bases, with 8 bases left in between. The CDR3 has 12 amino acids. Germline V CDR1 and CDR2: MNHEY, SVGAGI. In nucleotides, the CDR3 is TGTGCCAGCAGTATTGAGGGTGAAAAACTGTTTTTT. This sequence encodes CASSIEGEKLFF.

There are a few counts of this clone. This CDR3 is also generated by other DNA sequences in the sample. The chain joins TRBV7-2 to TRBJ2-3; D gene ambiguous. The CDR3 contains 14 residues. V lost 1 base, J lost 2 bases, and 7 bases lay in between. Germline values: CDR1 SGHTA, CDR2 FQGNSA. The CDR3 region has the DNA TGTGCCAGCAGCTTAGGTCCGTTCACAGATACGCAGTATTTT. Its protein product is CASSLGPFTDTQYF. The full variable domain, with the rest looked up from reference TRBV7-2 and TRBJ2-3, is GAGVSQSPSNKVTEKGKDVELRCDPISGHTALYWYRQSLGQGLEFLIYFQGNSAPDKSGLPSDRFSAERTGGSVSTLTIQRTQQEDSAVYLCASSLGPFTDTQYFGPGTRLTVL.

This sequence joins TRBV30 and TRBJ2-7; maybe TRBD1 (6 bases). The length of the CDR3 is 11 residues. Looked up from germline, CDR1 is GTSNPN and CDR2 is SVGIG (reference sequence). CDR3 nucleotides: TGTGCGGGGGCTAGCTCCTACGAGCAGTACTTC. This translates into CAGASSYEQYF.

This sequence joins TRBV5-1 and TRBJ2-2; TRBD2 matches at 7 bases. Germline V gene sequence: CDR1 SGHRS, CDR2 YFSETQ. This CDR3 is built from 16 residues. With V trimmed by 1 base and J by 0 bases, 3 bases remained unmatched. The CDR3, as DNA: TGCGCCAGCAGCTTGAGGGCGGGGGCGAACACCGGGGAGCTGTTTTTT. This gives the protein CASSLRAGANTGELFF.

The gene calls are TRBV25-1 and TRBJ1-4, with 7 bases aligning to TRBD1. Germline V gene sequence: CDR1 MGHDK, CDR2 SYGVNS. V shed 3 bases, J shed 6 bases, and the junction held 7 bases outside the gene matches. CDR3 length: 15 residues. The CDR3 bases are TGTGCCAGCAGTGATTTAAAGGGGGCGGATGAAAAACTGTTTTTT. Its translation: CASSDLKGADEKLFF.

This CDR3 is CASTLDRAQPQHF. The CDR3 DNA sequence: TGTGCCAGCACCCTGGACAGGGCTCAGCCCCAGCATTTT. The rearrangement joins TRBV12-3 or TRBV12-4 to TRBJ1-5, with 8 bases lining up with TRBD1. The CDR3 runs to 13 residues. V dropped 7 bases and J dropped 6; count of bases not matched to a gene: 5.